The rows below give T cell receptor beta chains drawn from one sample of a study of blood T cell repertoires in COVID-19. The table came from immunoSEQ multiplex PCR; TCRdb's copy has only in-frame clones and leaves some out. The data show about 490,000 clones, approximately 83% seen once. What was sequenced was peripheral blood. All receptors derive from a human donor in a cohort sampled during active COVID-19. Each CDR3 is given with its conserved first and last residue. The D gene is left open where the match is weak. Clone size, where shown, is once, few, many, or a class for clones that have expanded.

TRBJ1-5,TRBV30,.,TRBD1,TGTGCCTGGGCCCAGGGAGACAGGGTAAATCAGCCCCAGCATTTT,CAWAQGDRVNQPQHF
TRBJ1-1,TRBV7-9,.,TRBD1,TGTGCCAGCAGCCAGGACAGGGTTGAAGCTTTCTTT,CASSQDRVEAFF
TRBJ1-2,TRBV6-5,.,TRBD1,TGTGCCAGCAACCGACAGGGCAACTATGGCTACACCTTC,CASNRQGNYGYTF
TRBJ2-7,TRBV5-1,.,.,TGCGCCAGCAGCTTGTTTTCCACGGGATCCTACGAGCAGTACTTC,CASSLFSTGSYEQYF
TRBJ2-2,TRBV3-1/TRBV3-2,.,.,TGTGCCAGCAGCCAAGCCGGGTTCGCGAACACCGGGGAGCTGTTTTTT,CASSQAGFANTGELFF
TRBJ1-2,TRBV5-6,.,.,TGTGCCAGCAGCATTGGTTCCTGGAGGGACTACACCTTC,CASSIGSWRDYTF
TRBJ2-3,TRBV7-9,once,TRBD2,TGTGCCAGCAGCGCTAGCGGTCGCACAGATACGCAGTATTTT,CASSASGRTDTQYF
TRBJ1-3,TRBV9,.,TRBD1,TGTGCCAGCAGCGCGCTGGGACAGGGGAACTCTGGAAACACCATATATTTT,CASSALGQGNSGNTIYF
TRBJ2-5,TRBV11-3,.,.,TGTGCCAGCAGCTCGGGACTCTTGGGGACCCAGTACTTC,CASSSGLLGTQYF
TRBJ2-5,TRBV7-3,few,.,TGTGCCAGCAGCTTACTAGCCCAAGAGACCCAGTACTTC,CASSLLAQETQYF
TRBJ2-7,TRBV6-6,once,TRBD1,TGTGCCAGCGGCCGAACAGGGGACAGCTCCTACGAGCAGTACTTC,CASGRTGDSSYEQYF
TRBJ1-6,TRBV28,.,TRBD1,TGTGCCAGCAGTCCCGCGAGACAGGGGGGGAATTCACCCCTCCACTTT,CASSPARQGGNSPLHF
TRBJ2-7,TRBV28,.,TRBD2,TGTGCCAGCAGAGTGACTAGCGGGAGGGCCTACGAGCAGTACTTC,CASRVTSGRAYEQYF
TRBJ2-1,TRBV24-1,.,TRBD1,TGTGCCACCAGTGACGACAGGGGAAATGAGCAGTTCTTC,CATSDDRGNEQFF
TRBJ1-1,TRBV19,.,.,TGTGCCAGTACCCCGTGGGGACACACGAACACTGAAGCTTTCTTT,CASTPWGHTNTEAFF
TRBJ1-1,TRBV21-1,.,.,TGTGCCAGCAGCCCCCCGGACAGCACTGAAGCTTTCTTT,CASSPPDSTEAFF
TRBJ2-3,TRBV4-3,.,TRBD2,TGCGCCAGCAGCCAAGATAGGGTGGGAGGGTTAGATACGCAGTATTTT,CASSQDRVGGLDTQYF
TRBJ2-7,TRBV2,.,.,TGTGCCAGCATGGTGAGCTCCTACGAGCAGTACTTC,CASMVSSYEQYF
TRBJ1-4,TRBV7-9,.,.,TGTGCCAGCAGCTTCTGGGGGCAGGCTGGGCAGAATGAAAAACTGTTTTTT,CASSFWGQAGQNEKLFF
TRBJ1-1,TRBV28,once,.,TGTGCCAGCAGCCCCGGGAATCGCCCCACTGAAGCTTTCTTT,CASSPGNRPTEAFF
TRBJ2-2,TRBV3-1/TRBV3-2,.,.,TGTGCCAGCAGCCAGCTAAACACCGGGGAGCTGTTTTTT,CASSQLNTGELFF
TRBJ2-1,TRBV19,.,TRBD2,TGTGCCAGTGGCGGGGGCTACAATGAGCAGTTCTTC,CASGGGYNEQFF
TRBJ1-1,TRBV7-7,.,.,TGTGCTAGCAGCGTTGACAGGAACACTGAAGCTTTCTTT,CASSVDRNTEAFF
TRBJ1-5,TRBV2,.,.,TGTGCCAGCAGCCCCCGACAGAGCAATCAGCCCCAGCATTTT,CASSPRQSNQPQHF
TRBJ1-1,TRBV19,.,.,TGTGCCAGTAGTACCCTTGGGGGGACTGAAGCTTTCTTT,CASSTLGGTEAFF
TRBJ2-2,TRBV6-5,.,.,TGTGCCAGCAGTCGGGATTTGAACACCGGGGAGCTGTTTTTT,CASSRDLNTGELFF
TRBJ2-1,TRBV21-1,.,.,TGTGCCAGCAGCAAAGCCCTGTTGGGCCGTTACAATGAGCAGTTCTTC,CASSKALLGRYNEQFF
TRBJ2-7,TRBV6-6,.,TRBD1,TGTGCCAGCAGTTACGGGACAGGGGAGCCCTACGAGCAGTACTTC,CASSYGTGEPYEQYF
TRBJ2-5,TRBV14,few,TRBD2,TGTGCCAGCAGCCAAATTCGGGAGGGTGAGACCCAGTACTTC,CASSQIREGETQYF
TRBJ1-2,TRBV11-2,.,TRBD1,TGTGCCAGCAGACCGGACAGGGTCCCTTCCTATGGCTACACCTTC,CASRPDRVPSYGYTF
TRBJ1-1,TRBV11-2,.,.,TGTGCCAGCAGCTTCCAACAGGGAATCACTGAAGCTTTCTTT,CASSFQQGITEAFF
TRBJ2-1,TRBV6-5,.,TRBD2,TGTGCCAGCAGTTACTCGAGGACTAGCGCGCGTCCGGGACAGTTCTTC,CASSYSRTSARPGQFF
TRBJ1-1,TRBV7-9,.,.,TGTGCCAGCAGTTCAGACAGCTTCTATGAAGCTTTCTTT,CASSSDSFYEAFF
TRBJ1-4,TRBV30,.,TRBD1,TGTGCCGGCAATCAGGGACAGGGGCCTAATGAAAAACTGTTTTTT,CAGNQGQGPNEKLFF
TRBJ1-2,TRBV6-5,.,.,TGTGCCAGCAATGCTGCGGCTAACTATGGCTACACCTTC,CASNAAANYGYTF
TRBJ1-1,TRBV5-6,.,.,TGTGCCAGCAGCTTGGCCGGGCAGGGAGGTAAAGCTTTCTTT,CASSLAGQGGKAFF
TRBJ2-1,TRBV7-9,.,.,TGTGCCAGCACCCAACAGAATTCCTACAATGAGCAGTTCTTC,CASTQQNSYNEQFF
TRBJ2-1,TRBV7-6,.,TRBD2,TGTGCCAGCAGCGCCGGCGGGGGCTACAATGAGCAGTTCTTC,CASSAGGGYNEQFF
TRBJ2-7,TRBV5-8,.,TRBD2,TGTGCCAGCAGCTTGGCCGGGGGGTCCCACGAGCAGTACTTC,CASSLAGGSHEQYF
TRBJ2-5,TRBV7-9,.,.,TGTGCCAGCAGCCTAAGGGGGGGCCGCGAGACCCAGTACTTC,CASSLRGGRETQYF
TRBJ2-7,TRBV28,.,TRBD2,TGTGCCAGCAGGGGACTAGCGGGACTTTACGAGCAGTACTTC,CASRGLAGLYEQYF
TRBJ2-3,TRBV27,.,.,TGTGCCAGCAGTTTGATGGAAAATACACAGAATACGCAGTATTTT,CASSLMENTQNTQYF
TRBJ2-7,TRBV6-5,.,TRBD1,TGTGCCAGCAGGGGGACAGGGGGTGCCTACGAGCAGTACTTC,CASRGTGGAYEQYF
TRBJ2-7,TRBV4-3,.,TRBD2,TGCGCCAGCAGCCAACGAAGACTAGCGGGAGTACCCGAGCAGTACTTC,CASSQRRLAGVPEQYF
TRBJ1-5,TRBV6-1,few,.,TGTGCCAGCAGTGAAAAAGGCTACTATAGCAATCAGCCCCAGCATTTT,CASSEKGYYSNQPQHF
TRBJ2-7,TRBV5-1,once,TRBD2,TGCGCCAGCAGCTTTGCGGGGGGCAGCGCGTACGAGCAGTACTTC,CASSFAGGSAYEQYF
TRBJ1-2,TRBV6-5,.,.,TGTGCCAGCAGTTATAAGGCAGGGGTAGATGGCTACACCTTC,CASSYKAGVDGYTF
TRBJ2-7,TRBV5-4,.,TRBD2,TGTGCCAGCAGCTTGGGTCTAGCGGGAGTCTACGAGCAGTACTTC,CASSLGLAGVYEQYF
TRBJ1-6,TRBV21-1,.,.,TGTGCCAGCAGCAAAGAGGGGGCAGAAAATTCACCCCTCCACTTT,CASSKEGAENSPLHF
TRBJ1-1,TRBV27,few,.,TGTGCCAGCAGTGGGGGGGCGCCTCCTGAAGCTTTCTTT,CASSGGAPPEAFF
TRBJ1-1,TRBV14,once,.,TGTGCCAGCAGCAACCAGGGTTACACTGAAGCTTTCTTT,CASSNQGYTEAFF
TRBJ2-5,TRBV7-3,.,.,TGTGCCAGCAGCCCGCCAGGTGGGACCCAGTACTTC,CASSPPGGTQYF